Below, 20 T cell receptor beta chains from the same sample are listed, as sequenced in a study of shared clonotypes between healthy human individuals. This table comes from immunoSEQ multiplex PCR, and its TCRdb copy is limited to in-frame clones, with some not included. Of some 2.1 million clones listed, over 85% are singletons. Cells designated naive CD8 were CD45RO-negative and were positively selected for CCR7, with terminally differentiated effector memory CD45RA+ cells excluded. Material for sequencing was naive CD8+ T cells from PBMCs. Receptor source: a man aged 18 to 29 in good health. Some clones in this sample may be carry-over from other donors' samples.

This chain joins TRBV5-1 and TRBJ2-7, with TRBD1 identical over 7 bases. The CDR3 covers 13 residues. The V segment lost 4 bases and the J segment 3 bases; nucleotides outside the gene matches: 4. Germline lookup yields CDR1 SGHRS and CDR2 YFSETQ. CDR3 sequence: CASSPGGHYEQYF. CDR3 nucleotide sequence: TGCGCCAGCAGCCCAGGGGGTCACTACGAGCAGTACTTC.

This rearrangement joins TRBV5-4 to TRBJ2-2; 10 nucleotides match TRBD1. The CDR3 totals 19 residues. V trimming: 2 bases; J trimming: 0 bases; junction bases outside the gene matches: 10. Germline V CDR1 and CDR2: SGHNT, YYREEE (reference sequence). CDR3 in amino acids: CASSFGWGQGTTNTGELFF. CDR3 bases: TGTGCCAGCAGCTTCGGTTGGGGACAGGGGACGACGAACACCGGGGAGCTGTTTTTT.

The CDR3 sequence is CASSLHGGGNEQYF. The CDR3 DNA reads as TGTGCCAGCAGCTTGCATGGAGGGGGTAACGAGCAGTACTTC. The rearrangement joins TRBV5-5 to TRBJ2-7; possibly TRBD1 or TRBD2 for D (6 bases each). Germline CDR1 is SGHKS and CDR2 is YYEKEE (reference sequence). V shed 1 base and J shed 5 bases, with 13 bases lying between them. The length of the CDR3 is 14 residues.

This rearrangement joins TRBV11-2 to TRBJ1-1; the D is unclear. V was cut by 4 bases and J by 1 base, with 13 bases left in between. This CDR3 has 15 amino acids. Germline V gene sequence: CDR1 SGHAT, CDR2 FQNNGV. The CDR3 nucleotides read TGTGCCAGCAGCTCCCCCGTGGGGAGGAACACTGAAGCTTTCTTT. It codes for CASSSPVGRNTEAFF.

The chain carries TRBV2 and TRBJ2-2; D may be TRBD1 or TRBD2 (5 bases each). There are 16 residues in the CDR3. The germline V gene encodes CDR1 SNHLY and CDR2 FYNNEI. Between the trimmed V and J ends, which lost 6 bases and 2 bases, there was a span of 16 bases. The DNA for the CDR3 is TGTGCCAGCAGGGATCCGCAGGGAGTCAACACCGGGGAGCTGTTTTTT. This gives the protein CASRDPQGVNTGELFF.

As concerns this clone: Other DNA sequences in this specimen translate into the identical CDR3. The chain carries TRBV9 and TRBJ1-2; 7 bases line up with TRBD1. The CDR3 contains 13 residues. CDR1 and CDR2 (germline): SGDLS, YYNGEE. V lost 4 bases and J lost 2; bases outside the gene matches: 2. DNA for the CDR3: TGTGCCAGCAGCTTACAGGGGAACTATGGCTACACCTTC. Translated, it gives CASSLQGNYGYTF.

The rearrangement uses TRBV7-9 and TRBJ2-7, with a possible D match to TRBD2 (5 bases). The CDR3 loop spans 13 amino acids. Germline CDR1 and CDR2: SEHNR and FQNEAQ (reference sequence). The germline V and J ends were trimmed by 2 bases and 6 bases, with 11 bases remaining between them. CDR3 sequence: CASSLHGGGEQYF. CDR3 bases: TGTGCCAGCAGCTTACATGGTGGAGGCGAGCAGTACTTC.

The V and J genes are TRBV6-5 and TRBJ2-5; the match to TRBD1 covers 10 bases. The CDR3 consists of 15 residues. CDR1 MNHEY and CDR2 SVGAGI come from the germline V gene. Trimming cost V 0 bases and J 5 bases; bases outside gene matches: 3. The CDR3 protein is CASSYSGGQGETQYF. CDR3 bases: TGTGCCAGCAGTTACTCCGGGGGACAGGGGGAGACCCAGTACTTC.

In the case of this clone: Other DNA sequences in the sample encode the same CDR3. The chain employs TRBV29-1 and TRBJ2-1; 10 positions agree with TRBD2. The CDR3 totals 15 residues. The germline V gene encodes CDR1 SQVTM and CDR2 ANQGSEA. V dropped 6 bases and J dropped 0; count of bases not matched to a gene: 5. The CDR3 is CSVEASGSSYNEQFF. CDR3 DNA: TGCAGCGTGGAGGCTAGCGGGAGCTCCTACAATGAGCAGTTCTTC.

This chain links TRBV7-8 with TRBJ2-5; no clear D. The CDR3 sequence is 14 residues long. The V end was cut by 3 bases, the J end by 5 bases, with 13 bases between. CDR1 and CDR2 from the germline V gene are SGHVS and FQNEAQ. Here the CDR3 DNA reads TGTGCCAGCAGCTTTTCCCTAACCGGGGAGACCCAGTACTTC. Translation gives CASSFSLTGETQYF.

The gene calls are TRBV11-2 and TRBJ2-3, with 7 bases that match TRBD2. There are 15 residues in the CDR3. CDR1 and CDR2 (germline): SGHAT, FQNNGV. The V gene end was trimmed by 6 bases and the J gene end by 5 bases; junction bases not matched to a gene: 11. The CDR3 coding sequence is TGTGCCAGCAGAAGGGGTGGGAGGGCCAAAGATACGCAGTATTTT. This codes for CASRRGGRAKDTQYF.

V usage is TRBV27 and J usage is TRBJ2-3; the D gene is possibly TRBD2 (7 bases). Germline CDR1 is MNHEY and CDR2 is SMNVEV (reference sequence). V was clipped by 6 bases and J by 2 bases, with 15 bases between them. This CDR3 is built from 15 residues. The CDR3 here is CASRPGGRSTDTQYF. For the CDR3, the DNA is TGTGCCAGCAGACCGGGGGGCAGATCCACAGATACGCAGTATTTT.

The chain uses TRBV6-1 and TRBJ2-1, with 12 bases lining up with TRBD2. This CDR3 contains 16 residues. Germline-derived CDR1 and CDR2 are MNHNS and SASEGT. The V segment lost 2 bases and the J segment 7 bases; nucleotides outside the gene matches: 6. The CDR3 loop is CASSELAGGEGNEQFF. The CDR3 DNA follows: TGTGCCAGCAGTGAACTAGCGGGAGGGGAGGGGAATGAGCAGTTCTTC.

V gene TRBV6-1 combines with J gene TRBJ2-1; D is ambiguous. Germline V gene data show CDR1 as MNHNS and CDR2 as SASEGT. V was clipped by 1 base and J by 4 bases, with 14 bases between them. This CDR3 is built from 16 residues. CDR3 nucleotides: TGTGCCAGCAGTGAAGTAGCAAGTGATTATTACAATGAGCAGTTCTTC. It translates to CASSEVASDYYNEQFF.

This clone was observed a single time. V gene TRBV29-1 combines with J gene TRBJ1-1, with D unclear. Germline V gives CDR1 SQVTM, CDR2 ANQGSEA. Trimming removed 0 bases at V and 7 bases at J, with 12 bases between. There are 13 residues in the CDR3. CDR3 protein: CSVEENNTDEAFF. The CDR3 DNA reads TGCAGCGTTGAAGAAAATAATACAGATGAAGCTTTCTTT.

The chain links TRBV7-9 to TRBJ2-3; D gene unclear. CDR3 size: 13 residues. V was pared by 3 bases and J by 4 bases, with 8 bases between. Germline V gene sequence: CDR1 SEHNR, CDR2 FQNEAQ (reference sequence). In DNA form, the CDR3 reads TGTGCCAGCAGCTTGGCGGTGCCAGATACGCAGTATTTT. It specifies CASSLAVPDTQYF.

This rearrangement joins TRBV28 to TRBJ1-1; 7 bases are shared with TRBD1. Losses at the gene ends were 2 bases for V and 1 base for J; bases not matched to a gene: 7. The CDR3 contains 16 residues. Germline V lookup: CDR1 MDHEN, CDR2 SYDVKM. CDR3 region: CASSLVPGTANTEAFF. The CDR3 region has the DNA TGTGCCAGCAGTTTAGTCCCCGGGACAGCGAACACTGAAGCTTTCTTT.

The chain links TRBV6-5 to TRBJ2-7; unclear D gene. Germline V gene sequence: CDR1 MNHEY, CDR2 SVGAGI. Trimming cost V 0 bases and J 3 bases, with 12 bases left between them. The CDR3 consists of 15 residues. The CDR3 DNA reads TGTGCCAGCAGTTACTCAGCGCCTTCCGGCTACGAGCAGTACTTC. As protein: CASSYSAPSGYEQYF.

About this clone itself: Other DNA sequences in the same sample also yield this CDR3. J is TRBJ2-7 and V is TRBV27, with 7 bases matching TRBD1. CDR1 is MNHEY and CDR2 is SMNVEV in the germline V gene (reference sequence). The CDR3 has 14 amino acids. With V trimmed by 6 bases and J by 3 bases, 8 bases remained unmatched. CDR3 residues: CASSPRTGGYEQYF. The CDR3, as DNA: TGTGCCAGCAGCCCCAGGACAGGAGGCTACGAGCAGTACTTC.

This sequence joins TRBV9 and TRBJ2-5; D is perhaps TRBD2 (6 bases). V lost 4 bases to trimming and J lost 1 base, with 20 bases between them. The germline V gene encodes CDR1 SGDLS and CDR2 YYNGEE. This CDR3 is 17 amino acids long. The CDR3 here is CASSPRIPAGFQETQYF. For the CDR3, the DNA is TGTGCCAGCAGCCCCCGTATCCCAGCGGGTTTCCAAGAGACCCAGTACTTC.